A single sample is the source of the 24 T cell receptor beta chains below, sequenced in a study of blood T cell repertoires in COVID-19. The repertoire was sequenced with immunoSEQ multiplex PCR; TCRdb's copy has only in-frame clones and lacks some. The table has around 80,000 clones, approximately 80% seen once. Sequencing was done on a sample of peripheral blood. The origin of the receptors is a human donor in a cohort sampled during active COVID-19.

The chain combines TRBV27 with TRBJ2-5; perhaps TRBD2 as D (7 bases). Trimming pared 4 bases from V and 5 bases from J, leaving 14 bases between. Germline V gives CDR1 MNHEY, CDR2 SMNVEV (reference sequence). This CDR3 region has 14 residues. The CDR3 reads CASSWGGAAETQYF. The DNA of the CDR3 is TGTGCCAGCAGTTGGGGGGGGGCGGCTGAGACCCAGTACTTC.

This sequence joins TRBV7-9 and TRBJ2-3, with a tentative D call TRBD2 (5 bases). Trimming cost V 3 bases and J 2 bases, with 15 bases left between them. Germline V lookup: CDR1 SEHNR, CDR2 FQNEAQ (reference sequence). The CDR3 has 16 residues. The CDR3 is CASSFRLAGNTDTQYF. The CDR3 nucleotides read TGTGCCAGCAGCTTCCGCTTGGCCGGGAACACAGATACGCAGTATTTT.

This clone was seen once. The V call is TRBV18, the J call TRBJ1-3, with D maybe TRBD1 (6 bases). Trimming took 10 bases from V and 0 from J, leaving 13 bases between them. Germline CDR1 is KGHSH and CDR2 is LQKENI. The CDR3 is 14 residues long. The CDR3 sequence: CATHTGNSGNTIYF. CDR3 DNA sequence: TGTGCCACTCACACAGGGAACTCTGGAAACACCATATATTTT. Complete variable domain (other parts from reference TRBV18 and TRBJ1-3): NAGVMQNPRHLVRRRGQEARLRCSPMKGHSHVYWYRQLPEEGLKFMVYLQKENIIDESGMPKERFSAEFPKEGPSILRIQQVVRGDSAAYFCATHTGNSGNTIYFGEGSWLTVV.

The genes are TRBV7-9 and TRBJ2-7, with TRBD2 identical over 7 bases. V shed 5 bases, J shed 5 bases, and the junction held 3 bases outside the gene matches. This CDR3 is 12 amino acids long. In germline, CDR1 is SEHNR, CDR2 FQNEAQ (reference sequence). The CDR3 nucleotides read TGTGCCAGCAGCCTTCTAGCGGACGAGCAGTACTTC. The encoded protein is CASSLLADEQYF. Based on the CDR3 plus reference TRBV7-9 and TRBJ2-7, the full variable domain is DTGVSQNPRHKITKRGQNVTFRCDPISEHNRLYWYRQTLGQGPEFLTYFQNEAQLEKSRLLSDRFSAERPKGSFSTLEIQRTEQGDSAMYLCASSLLADEQYFGPGTRLTVT.

This chain links TRBV19 with TRBJ1-1; a possible D gene is TRBD1 (5 bases). Trimming left V 7 bases short and J 0 bases short, with 12 bases between. Germline V gives CDR1 LNHDA, CDR2 SQIVND (reference sequence). CDR3 length: 14 residues. The CDR3 nucleotides read TGTGCCAGTATCCGTGACAGTGTGAACACTGAAGCTTTCTTT. Translation gives CASIRDSVNTEAFF.

This clone was detected once. The chain has TRBV5-5 and TRBJ1-1; no clear D gene. This CDR3 has 13 amino acids. The germline CDR1 and CDR2 sequences are SGHKS and YYEKEE (reference sequence). With 4 bases removed from V and 1 base from J, the gap between germline ends came to 8 bases. As DNA, the CDR3 is TGTGCCAGCAGCGGTGTCAGGAACACTGAAGCTTTCTTT. It specifies CASSGVRNTEAFF. The entire variable domain, with the rest obtained from reference TRBV5-5 and TRBJ1-1, is as follows: DAGVTQSPTHLIKTRGQQVTLRCSPISGHKSVSWYQQVLGQGPQFIFQYYEKEERGRGNFPDRFSARQFPNYSSELNVNALLLGDSALYLCASSGVRNTEAFFGQGTRLTVV.

The chain uses TRBV5-1 and TRBJ1-4, with D hard to call. Trimming removed 7 bases from V and 4 bases from J, with 14 bases in between. The CDR3 is made up of 14 amino acids. CDR1 is SGHRS, CDR2 YFSETQ, per germline. CDR3 in DNA: TGCGCCAGCCGGGGAGACACCAGTAATGAAAAACTGTTTTTT. Translating gives CASRGDTSNEKLFF.

The CDR3 spells CSASGHYGYTF. Written as DNA, the CDR3 is TGCAGTGCCTCGGGACATTATGGCTACACCTTC. This chain connects TRBV20-1 to TRBJ1-2; weak D call: TRBD1 (6 bases). In germline, CDR1 is DFQATT, CDR2 SNEGSKA (reference sequence). Trimming took 6 bases from V and 5 from J, leaving 10 bases between them. The CDR3 contains 11 residues.

The chain combines TRBV11-3 with TRBJ2-2, with D possibly being TRBD1 (5 bases). Germline V lookup: CDR1 SGHNT, CDR2 YENEEA. V was pared by 6 bases and J by 1 base, with 12 bases between. The CDR3 has 15 residues. This CDR3 reads CASRFRTRNTGELFF. The CDR3 DNA reads TGTGCCAGCAGGTTTAGGACAAGGAACACCGGGGAGCTGTTTTTT.

The chain recombines TRBV3-1 (or the pseudogene TRBV3-2) with TRBJ1-1, with 9 bases lining up with TRBD1. The CDR3 is 18 residues long. The ends lost 1 base at V and 4 bases at J; junction bases unmatched: 13. Germline-derived CDR1 and CDR2 are LGHDT and YNNKEL (reference sequence). The CDR3 DNA sequence: TGTGCCAGCAGCCAAGTACTAACAGGGGGCGGGAGAAGCACTGAAGCTTTCTTT. Its protein product is CASSQVLTGGGRSTEAFF.

V is TRBV19 and J is TRBJ1-5, with D possibly being TRBD1 (5 bases). The germline CDR1 and CDR2 sequences are LNHDA and SQIVND (reference sequence). V was pared by 5 bases and J by 2 bases, with 10 bases between. The CDR3 length is 14 residues. CDR3 sequence (DNA): TGTGCCAGTAGTCTGGGGGAGGGCAATCAGCCCCAGCATTTT. As protein: CASSLGEGNQPQHF.

The genes are TRBV6-1 and TRBJ2-7; D gene uncertain. Trimming pared 2 bases from V and 6 bases from J, leaving 11 bases between. In germline, CDR1 is MNHNS, CDR2 SASEGT. CDR3 length: 13 amino acids. The CDR3 loop reads CASSELRGLEQYF. As DNA, the CDR3 is TGTGCCAGCAGTGAATTACGTGGGCTCGAGCAGTACTTC.

The chain uses TRBV7-2 and TRBJ1-4; no clear D gene. The length of the CDR3 is 13 residues. Germline values: CDR1 SGHTA, CDR2 FQGNSA. V lost 3 bases, J lost 4 bases, and 6 bases lay in between. CDR3 sequence: CASSFSSNEKLFF. In nucleotides, the CDR3 is TGTGCCAGCAGCTTTTCCAGTAATGAAAAACTGTTTTTT.

V is TRBV12-5 and J is TRBJ2-2; 7 nucleotides agree with TRBD2. The germline gives CDR1 LGHNT, CDR2 FRNRAP. The CDR3 totals 14 residues. After removal of 6 bases from V and 5 bases from J, the junction contained 6 bases not matched to a gene. The CDR3 DNA reads TGTGCTAGTGGACCGGACGGGAGGACCGGGGAGCTGTTTTTT. Amino acids: CASGPDGRTGELFF.

The chain has TRBV6-5 and TRBJ1-5; 7 positions agree with TRBD1. Germline assignment: CDR1 MNHEY and CDR2 SVGAGI. V was clipped by 6 bases and J by 4 bases; unmatched bases: 6. The CDR3 spans 14 residues. DNA of the CDR3: TGTGCCAGCAGCCTCGACAGGGCGAATCAGCCCCAGCATTTT. Translation: CASSLDRANQPQHF.

J is TRBJ1-4 and V is TRBV6-6, with a tentative D call TRBD1 (6 bases). CDR1 is MNHNY and CDR2 is SVGAGI in the germline V gene (reference sequence). CDR3 length: 14 amino acids. Trimming took 7 bases from V and 4 from J, leaving 13 bases between them. CDR3: CASTIQGRNEKLFF. CDR3 DNA: TGTGCCAGCACCATACAGGGCCGTAATGAAAAACTGTTTTTT.

The chain combines TRBV27 with TRBJ1-1, with D unclear. Germline V gene lookup returns CDR1 MNHEY and CDR2 SMNVEV (reference sequence). The CDR3 spans 15 residues. Trimming took off 3 bases at V and 2 bases at J, with 13 bases between the two ends. The CDR3 reads CASSLAGVSNTEAFF. The CDR3 nucleotides are TGTGCCAGCAGTTTGGCGGGCGTAAGCAACACTGAAGCTTTCTTT.

V gene TRBV5-1 combines with J gene TRBJ2-3, with D maybe TRBD1 (5 bases). Per germline, CDR1 SGHRS and CDR2 YFSETQ. There are 13 residues in the CDR3. V shed 3 bases and J shed 6 bases, with 11 bases lying between them. CDR3 sequence reads: CASSSRQGDTQYF. CDR3 nucleotides: TGCGCCAGCAGCTCCCGGCAGGGCGATACGCAGTATTTT.

The chain couples TRBV25-1 to TRBJ2-3, with a weak D call TRBD2 (5 bases). The germline V gene encodes CDR1 MGHDK and CDR2 SYGVNS. With 3 bases removed from V and 5 bases from J, the gap between germline ends came to 12 bases. CDR3 length: 14 amino acids. CDR3: CASSDRGSGDTQYF. For the CDR3, the DNA is TGTGCCAGCAGTGACCGGGGTTCAGGAGATACGCAGTATTTT. Variable domain in full (rest from reference TRBV25-1 and TRBJ2-3): EADIYQTPRYLVIGTGKKITLECSQTMGHDKMYWYQQDPGMELHLIHYSYGVNSTEKGDLSSESTVSRIRTEHFPLTLESARPSHTSQYLCASSDRGSGDTQYFGPGTRLTVL.

This chain connects TRBV7-6 to TRBJ2-3, with 8 nucleotides matching TRBD2. The CDR3 loop spans 16 amino acids. Per germline, CDR1 SGHVS and CDR2 FNYEAQ. V dropped 5 bases and J dropped 1; count of bases not matched to a gene: 8. The CDR3 region is CASSPRTSTRTDTQYF. The CDR3 bases are TGTGCCAGCAGCCCCCGGACTAGCACCCGCACAGATACGCAGTATTTT.

This clone has just one count. The V call is TRBV4-1, the J call TRBJ2-3; possibly TRBD2 for D (7 bases). Germline-derived CDR1 and CDR2 are MGHRA and YSYEKL. The V end lost 1 base, the J end lost 6 bases, and 17 bases lay between the germline ends. This CDR3 has 16 amino acids. CDR3: CASSQARGAFEDTQYF. CDR3 nucleotide sequence: TGCGCCAGCAGCCAAGCTCGGGGGGCTTTCGAGGATACGCAGTATTTT.

This clone showed up just once. This chain joins TRBV28 and TRBJ1-1; TRBD1 aligns across 7 bases. The CDR3 is made up of 16 amino acids. V gave up 5 bases and J gave up 1 base; unmatched junction bases: 10. The germline V gene encodes CDR1 MDHEN and CDR2 SYDVKM. For the CDR3, the DNA is TGTGCCAGCAGTCCGACGTCAGGGACAGCGAACACTGAAGCTTTCTTT. It translates to CASSPTSGTANTEAFF.

The chain joins TRBV12-5 to TRBJ1-2; TRBD1 agrees at 7 bases. The CDR3 contains 16 residues. The trim removed 2 bases at V and 3 bases at J, leaving 9 bases unmatched. Germline values: CDR1 LGHNT, CDR2 FRNRAP. The CDR3 region is CASGLRTGTEYYGYTF. In DNA form, the CDR3 reads TGTGCTAGTGGTTTGAGGACCGGGACAGAGTACTATGGCTACACCTTC.

CDR3 protein: CASSLDRVRNEQFF. Written as DNA, the CDR3 is TGCGCCAGCAGCTTGGACAGGGTGAGGAATGAGCAGTTCTTC. The chain carries TRBV5-1 and TRBJ2-1; D is possibly TRBD1 (6 bases). The CDR3 is made up of 14 amino acids. The V gene's germline CDR1 is SGHRS and CDR2 YFSETQ. V was clipped by 0 bases and J by 7 bases, with 11 bases between them. Full variable domain (missing parts from reference TRBV5-1 and TRBJ2-1): KAGVTQTPRYLIKTRGQQVTLSCSPISGHRSVSWYQQTPGQGLQFLFEYFSETQRNKGNFPGRFSGRQFSNSRSEMNVSTLELGDSALYLCASSLDRVRNEQFFGPGTRLTVL.